This T cell receptor (beta chain) was identified during a study of shared clonotypes between healthy human individuals. The wider study: Donor composition was a couple of women and three men, aged 18 to 49. Study results and limitations: Investigators collected only blood, and repertoires in tissues likely differ.

The CDR3 covers 12 residues. The V end lost 6 bases, the J end lost 0 bases, and 6 bases lay between the germline ends. Germline V gene lookup returns CDR1 MNHNS and CDR2 SASEGT. Repertoires were generated with immunoSEQ multiplex PCR, while TCRdb's copy carries only in-frame clones and drops some. In the table there are 2 million to 2.5 million clones, more than 80% of which are singletons. About this clone: Its specificity is unknown.

Adult Caucasians living in Nashville, Tennessee made up all of the donors. The specimen was naive CD4+ T cells from PBMCs. As for subset: CD45RA+ positively selected. This TCR came from a man aged 18 to 35 in good health. Some clones in this sample may be carry-over from other donors' samples. The chain joins TRBV6-1 to TRBJ2-7; D unclear. The CDR3 spells CASRDPSYEQYF. The CDR3 nucleotides are TGTGCCAGCAGGGACCCCTCCTACGAGCAGTACTTC.